This T cell receptor (beta chain) was retrieved from a study of T-cell reconstitution after alpha-beta-depleted transplantation in children. Regarding the study as a whole: It was surviving recipient T cells and thymic progenitors that gave some patients high TCRbeta diversity at day 60. T cells produced anew were the main source of T-cell counts and diversity one year after transplant.

Unique molecular identifiers were incorporated during preparation of the TCRbeta library. TCRdb reprocessed the PCR reads with MiXCR, giving one entry per CDR3 protein. The profile covers some 180,000 distinct CDR3 sequences, with approximately 7% appearing a single time and 5.5% taken by the ten largest. CDR1 is GTSNPN and CDR2 is SVGIG in the germline V gene (reference sequence). The CDR3 has 12 amino acids. V was clipped by 2 bases and J by 8 bases, with 10 bases between them. This clonotype was seen at least ten times. As yet, its antigen is unknown. The clonotype originates from a boy aged 2 to 9 with acute lymphoblastic leukemia, due to receive a stem cell transplant. The material was PBMCs, obtained before TCRalphabeta/CD19-depleted stem cell transplant. The genes are TRBV30 and TRBJ2-1; D call uncertain. The CDR3 loop reads CAWSYQADEQFF. Written as DNA, the CDR3 is TGTGCCTGGAGTTATCAGGCCGATGAGCAGTTCTTC.